This is a list of T cell receptor beta chains from one sample in a study of blood T cell repertoires in COVID-19. Measured with immunoSEQ multiplex PCR; TCRdb has only the in-frame clones, and not every one. The data contain 60,000 to 75,000 clones, roughly two thirds of them singletons. Source material: PBMCs or T cells enriched from blood (not recorded which). The source is a woman aged 60 to 75 who had been exposed to COVID-19. The CDR3 runs from the conserved cysteine through the conserved F or W. D genes are given only for firm matches. Part of the rows lack a size; the others show once, few, many or a class for expanded clones.

d_gene: TRBD2; abundance: -; v_gene: TRBV28; j_gene: TRBJ2-3; CDR3nt: TGTGCCAGCAGTTTCGGGGGACTAGCGGGAGGGAATACGCAGTATTTT; CDR3aa: CASSFGGLAGGNTQYF
d_gene: -; abundance: -; v_gene: TRBV19; j_gene: TRBJ1-2; CDR3nt: TGTGCCAGTACCCTAGGAGGAGCGGACGGCTACACCTTC; CDR3aa: CASTLGGADGYTF
d_gene: -; abundance: many; v_gene: TRBV6-5; j_gene: TRBJ2-1; CDR3nt: TGTGCCAGCAGTTACTCCAAAATATCTACTGAGCAGTTCTTC; CDR3aa: CASSYSKISTEQFF
d_gene: TRBD1; abundance: -; v_gene: TRBV18; j_gene: TRBJ1-1; CDR3nt: TGTGCCAGCTCCCCGTGGACAGGGAGCGGTGAAGCTTTCTTT; CDR3aa: CASSPWTGSGEAFF
d_gene: -; abundance: -; v_gene: TRBV19; j_gene: TRBJ1-2; CDR3nt: TGTGCCAGTAGTATGGCAGGGATTAACTATGGCTACACCTTC; CDR3aa: CASSMAGINYGYTF
d_gene: TRBD1; abundance: once; v_gene: TRBV18; j_gene: TRBJ2-2; CDR3nt: TGTGCCAGCTCAGGACAGGTTAACACCGGGGAGCTGTTTTTT; CDR3aa: CASSGQVNTGELFF
d_gene: TRBD1; abundance: -; v_gene: TRBV2; j_gene: TRBJ1-2; CDR3nt: TGTGCCGGACAGGGACCTAACTATGGCTACACCTTC; CDR3aa: CAGQGPNYGYTF
d_gene: -; abundance: many; v_gene: TRBV29-1; j_gene: TRBJ1-1; CDR3nt: TGCAGCGTCAAGAGCGATATGAACACTGAAGCTTTCTTT; CDR3aa: CSVKSDMNTEAFF
d_gene: -; abundance: -; v_gene: TRBV25-1; j_gene: TRBJ2-7; CDR3nt: TGTGCCAGCAGTGACAGGCCCAACGAGCAGTACTTC; CDR3aa: CASSDRPNEQYF
d_gene: -; abundance: -; v_gene: TRBV28; j_gene: TRBJ1-2; CDR3nt: TGTGCCAGCAGCAGCAGGGATATGCCCTATGGCTACACCTTC; CDR3aa: CASSSRDMPYGYTF
d_gene: -; abundance: -; v_gene: TRBV6-5; j_gene: TRBJ2-2; CDR3nt: TGTGCCAGCAGTCCCGGAGGCCCGCACCCCGGGGAGCTGTTTTTT; CDR3aa: CASSPGGPHPGELFF
d_gene: -; abundance: -; v_gene: TRBV19; j_gene: TRBJ1-6; CDR3nt: TGTGCCAGTAGTCCTTATACAGGGACGGGTTCACCCCTCCACTTT; CDR3aa: CASSPYTGTGSPLHF
d_gene: TRBD2; abundance: few; v_gene: TRBV2; j_gene: TRBJ2-7; CDR3nt: TGTGCCAGCAGTGAGGAGCGGGGGGTTTACGAGCAGTACTTC; CDR3aa: CASSEERGVYEQYF
d_gene: TRBD1; abundance: -; v_gene: TRBV6-5; j_gene: TRBJ2-1; CDR3nt: TGTGCCAGCAGTCCACAGGGGGCGGGTGAGCAGTTCTTC; CDR3aa: CASSPQGAGEQFF
d_gene: TRBD1; abundance: -; v_gene: TRBV28; j_gene: TRBJ1-2; CDR3nt: TGTGCCAGCAGTTTATTTGGCGGGACAGCCAACTATGGCTACACCTTC; CDR3aa: CASSLFGGTANYGYTF
d_gene: TRBD2; abundance: -; v_gene: TRBV27; j_gene: TRBJ2-3; CDR3nt: TGTGCCAGCAGCGGGACTAGCGTCCGGAATACGCAGTATTTT; CDR3aa: CASSGTSVRNTQYF
d_gene: -; abundance: -; v_gene: TRBV6-5; j_gene: TRBJ1-6; CDR3nt: TGTGCCAGCAGTTTAAGTCAGGGCCAAGGGCCCTCACCCCTCCACTTT; CDR3aa: CASSLSQGQGPSPLHF
d_gene: -; abundance: -; v_gene: TRBV5-5; j_gene: TRBJ1-3; CDR3nt: TGTGCCAGCAGCTTGTTTGCGGGGGCTGGAAACACCATATATTTT; CDR3aa: CASSLFAGAGNTIYF
d_gene: -; abundance: many; v_gene: TRBV19; j_gene: TRBJ2-2; CDR3nt: TGTGCCAGTACCCCGAGAGGGAGAACCGGGGAGCTGTTTTTT; CDR3aa: CASTPRGRTGELFF
d_gene: TRBD1; abundance: -; v_gene: TRBV29-1; j_gene: TRBJ2-1; CDR3nt: TGCAGCGCCGACAAGGGCAGGGGGTGGTACAATGAGCAGTTCTTC; CDR3aa: CSADKGRGWYNEQFF
d_gene: -; abundance: once; v_gene: TRBV9; j_gene: TRBJ1-1; CDR3nt: TGTGCCAGCAGCGCAGAGACAGGTTCGAACACTGAAGCTTTCTTT; CDR3aa: CASSAETGSNTEAFF
d_gene: -; abundance: -; v_gene: TRBV5-5; j_gene: TRBJ1-1; CDR3nt: TGTGCCAGCAGCCGCGAGGGGGAAAAAGCTTTCTTT; CDR3aa: CASSREGEKAFF
d_gene: -; abundance: -; v_gene: TRBV28; j_gene: TRBJ2-3; CDR3nt: TGTGCCAGCAGTTCTACAGGGATCACAGATACGCAGTATTTT; CDR3aa: CASSSTGITDTQYF
d_gene: -; abundance: -; v_gene: TRBV18; j_gene: TRBJ1-5; CDR3nt: TGTGCCAGCTCACCACGGGGCCTGGTGGTTCCGAATCAGCCCCAGCATTTT; CDR3aa: CASSPRGLVVPNQPQHF
d_gene: -; abundance: few; v_gene: TRBV5-6; j_gene: TRBJ2-2; CDR3nt: TGTGCCAGCAGCCACCGACAGACTAGCGGGGAGCTGTTTTTT; CDR3aa: CASSHRQTSGELFF
d_gene: -; abundance: -; v_gene: TRBV5-6; j_gene: TRBJ2-2; CDR3nt: TGTGCCAGCAGCTTGCGTGTGAGGAGCGGAGCCGGGGAGCTGTTTTTT; CDR3aa: CASSLRVRSGAGELFF
d_gene: -; abundance: -; v_gene: TRBV19; j_gene: TRBJ1-4; CDR3nt: TGTGCCAGTAGTACCAGGGGTGGCCCCAATGAAAAACTGTTTTTT; CDR3aa: CASSTRGGPNEKLFF
d_gene: -; abundance: few; v_gene: TRBV5-1; j_gene: TRBJ1-2; CDR3nt: TGCGCCAGCAGCCTGCAGGGGAACTATGGCTACACCTTC; CDR3aa: CASSLQGNYGYTF
d_gene: -; abundance: -; v_gene: TRBV6-5; j_gene: TRBJ2-7; CDR3nt: TGTGCCAGCGTCAGGCGGAGGGTTCCCTACGAGCAGTACTTC; CDR3aa: CASVRRRVPYEQYF
d_gene: -; abundance: -; v_gene: TRBV30; j_gene: TRBJ1-2; CDR3nt: TGTGCCTGGAGTATAAGGGGGAACTATGGCTACACCTTC; CDR3aa: CAWSIRGNYGYTF
d_gene: -; abundance: -; v_gene: TRBV6-2/TRBV6-3; j_gene: TRBJ2-6; CDR3nt: TGTGCCAGCAGCTTGAGCTCTGGGGCCAACGTCCTGACTTTC; CDR3aa: CASSLSSGANVLTF
d_gene: -; abundance: -; v_gene: TRBV28; j_gene: TRBJ1-2; CDR3nt: TGTGCCAGCAGTTTTGGCCAAGACTATGGCTACACCTTC; CDR3aa: CASSFGQDYGYTF
d_gene: TRBD2; abundance: -; v_gene: TRBV11-3; j_gene: TRBJ2-1; CDR3nt: TGTGCCAGCAGCTTCTCTAGCGGGAGGTATAATGAGCAGTTCTTC; CDR3aa: CASSFSSGRYNEQFF
d_gene: -; abundance: -; v_gene: TRBV5-1; j_gene: TRBJ2-5; CDR3nt: TGCGCCAGCAGCTTGGTGTCGAGCCAAGAGACCCAGTACTTC; CDR3aa: CASSLVSSQETQYF
d_gene: TRBD1; abundance: many; v_gene: TRBV6-2/TRBV6-3; j_gene: TRBJ1-5; CDR3nt: TGTGCCAGCAGTCCGGGGGACAGACGGCAGCCCCAGCATTTT; CDR3aa: CASSPGDRRQPQHF
d_gene: TRBD1; abundance: few; v_gene: TRBV13; j_gene: TRBJ2-1; CDR3nt: TGTGCCAGCAGCACCAGACAGGGGGGGCCCAATGAGCAGTTCTTC; CDR3aa: CASSTRQGGPNEQFF
d_gene: TRBD1; abundance: -; v_gene: TRBV2; j_gene: TRBJ1-6; CDR3nt: TGTGCCAGCAGGACAGGGGAAGATTCACCCCTCCACTTT; CDR3aa: CASRTGEDSPLHF
d_gene: -; abundance: once; v_gene: TRBV6-5; j_gene: TRBJ2-1; CDR3nt: TGTGCCAGCAGACGGGGTCACAATGAGCAGTTCTTC; CDR3aa: CASRRGHNEQFF
d_gene: -; abundance: -; v_gene: TRBV28; j_gene: TRBJ1-1; CDR3nt: TGTGCCAGCAGTTTATTGGAGCGATCGACCCTGAACACTGAAGCTTTCTTT; CDR3aa: CASSLLERSTLNTEAFF
d_gene: -; abundance: -; v_gene: TRBV24-1; j_gene: TRBJ1-4; CDR3nt: TGTGCCACCAGTGATTTAGAGGTGGCTAATGAAAAACTGTTTTTT; CDR3aa: CATSDLEVANEKLFF
d_gene: -; abundance: -; v_gene: TRBV28; j_gene: TRBJ1-5; CDR3nt: TGTGCCAGCAGTCTCTTTGATCAGCCCCAGCATTTT; CDR3aa: CASSLFDQPQHF
d_gene: -; abundance: -; v_gene: TRBV29-1; j_gene: TRBJ1-3; CDR3nt: TGCAGCGCTGTTGACGCCCAGGGGTCTGGAAACACCATATATTTT; CDR3aa: CSAVDAQGSGNTIYF
d_gene: -; abundance: -; v_gene: TRBV5-6; j_gene: TRBJ1-4; CDR3nt: TGTGCCAGCCATGACGGAGGGAATGAAAAACTGTTTTTT; CDR3aa: CASHDGGNEKLFF
d_gene: -; abundance: once; v_gene: TRBV6-2/TRBV6-3; j_gene: TRBJ2-2; CDR3nt: TGTGCCAGCAGTACAGGGAATCACGGCGGGGAGCTGTTTTTT; CDR3aa: CASSTGNHGGELFF
d_gene: -; abundance: -; v_gene: TRBV2; j_gene: TRBJ2-2; CDR3nt: TGTGCCAGCAGGCTAGCAAACACCGGGGAGCTGTTTTTT; CDR3aa: CASRLANTGELFF
d_gene: TRBD1; abundance: -; v_gene: TRBV6-6; j_gene: TRBJ1-1; CDR3nt: TGTGCCAGCACTGACAAAGGGGGCTATGGAACTGAAGCTTTCTTT; CDR3aa: CASTDKGGYGTEAFF
d_gene: -; abundance: once; v_gene: TRBV7-2; j_gene: TRBJ1-3; CDR3nt: TGTGCCAGCAGCTTAGGAACAGGGCCCTCTGGAAACACCATATATTTT; CDR3aa: CASSLGTGPSGNTIYF
d_gene: TRBD2; abundance: -; v_gene: TRBV27; j_gene: TRBJ2-1; CDR3nt: TGTGCCAGCTCCCCTGGCGGGAGGGTACATGAGCAGTTCTTC; CDR3aa: CASSPGGRVHEQFF
d_gene: TRBD1; abundance: few; v_gene: TRBV5-5; j_gene: TRBJ2-7; CDR3nt: TGTGCCAGCAGCTCAAAATTCCGGGACAGGGTTGTTTCCTACGAGCAGTACTTC; CDR3aa: CASSSKFRDRVVSYEQYF
d_gene: -; abundance: -; v_gene: TRBV18; j_gene: TRBJ2-3; CDR3nt: TGTGCCAGCTCACCCGACGGGAACACAGATACGCAGTATTTT; CDR3aa: CASSPDGNTDTQYF
d_gene: -; abundance: -; v_gene: TRBV5-1; j_gene: TRBJ1-1; CDR3nt: TGCGCCAGCAGCTTGGAGGGACGGGGGAAGAACACTGAAGCTTTCTTT; CDR3aa: CASSLEGRGKNTEAFF
d_gene: -; abundance: -; v_gene: TRBV2; j_gene: TRBJ1-5; CDR3nt: TGTGCCAGCAGTGAAGCTCCAGGGGTGGGTCAGCCCCAGCATTTT; CDR3aa: CASSEAPGVGQPQHF
d_gene: TRBD1; abundance: -; v_gene: TRBV28; j_gene: TRBJ1-3; CDR3nt: TGTGCCAGCAGTTCGACAGGGAAGGGAAACACCATATATTTT; CDR3aa: CASSSTGKGNTIYF
d_gene: -; abundance: once; v_gene: TRBV9; j_gene: TRBJ2-1; CDR3nt: TGTGCCAGCAGCGTATCTAGCCAAGGGAGGTACAATGAGCAGTTCTTC; CDR3aa: CASSVSSQGRYNEQFF
d_gene: TRBD2; abundance: -; v_gene: TRBV6-2/TRBV6-3; j_gene: TRBJ2-1; CDR3nt: TGTGCCAGCAGTTACTCCCAGGGTAGCGGGGTCTCCTACAATGAGCAGTTCTTC; CDR3aa: CASSYSQGSGVSYNEQFF
d_gene: -; abundance: -; v_gene: TRBV3-1/TRBV3-2; j_gene: TRBJ1-1; CDR3nt: TGTGCCAGCAGCCAGGACCCGGACAGTCGAGGAGCTTTCTTT; CDR3aa: CASSQDPDSRGAFF
d_gene: -; abundance: once; v_gene: TRBV19; j_gene: TRBJ1-1; CDR3nt: TGTGCCAGTAGTACGGGGCGGGGCACTGAAGCTTTCTTT; CDR3aa: CASSTGRGTEAFF
d_gene: TRBD1; abundance: -; v_gene: TRBV4-3; j_gene: TRBJ1-5; CDR3nt: TGCGCCAGCAGCCAGAACAGGGGAAATCAGCCCCAGCATTTT; CDR3aa: CASSQNRGNQPQHF
d_gene: -; abundance: -; v_gene: TRBV14; j_gene: TRBJ2-7; CDR3nt: TGTGCCAGCAGCCAAGACCCACGCAGAAACTCCTACGAGCAGTACTTC; CDR3aa: CASSQDPRRNSYEQYF